The 19 T cell receptor beta chains listed next were all sequenced from one sample in a study of T cells in Graves' hyperthyroidism and ophthalmopathy. Amplified regions were TCR beta CDR3 sequences from RNA transcripts. The HTBI primer set served for first-round RT-PCR of the TCR CDR3. TCRdb analysed the multiplex PCR reads with MiXCR anew, one entry per CDR3 protein. The sample has 300,000 to 450,000 distinct CDR3 sequences, under 15% seen once; the top ten hold about 31%. Material: blood. The receptors originated from a woman aged 25 to 45 with Graves' hyperthyroidism.

This clonotype has just a few counts. The J gene is TRBJ2-7, the V gene TRBV3-1, with D possibly TRBD2 on 6 matching bases. This CDR3 is 14 amino acids long. CDR1 LGHDT and CDR2 YNNKEL come from the germline V gene (reference sequence). V lost 1 base and J lost 6, with 13 bases in between. This CDR3 is CASSQAAMGGEQYF. In DNA form, the CDR3 reads TGTGCCAGCAGCCAAGCCGCTATGGGGGGCGAGCAGTACTTC.

This clonotype was recorded a few times. This chain connects TRBV5-1 to TRBJ2-3; tentatively, D is TRBD1 (5 bases). From germline, CDR1 is SGHRS and CDR2 YFSETQ. V dropped 0 bases and J dropped 2 bases, with 10 bases sitting between them. CDR3 size: 15 residues. The CDR3 is CASSLAPGNTDTQYF. In DNA form, the CDR3 reads TGCGCCAGCAGCTTGGCCCCAGGGAACACAGATACGCAGTATTTT.

This clonotype was found many times. The chain couples TRBV3-1 to TRBJ2-3; D is unresolved. The CDR3 length is 13 residues. The germline CDR1 and CDR2 sequences are LGHDT and YNNKEL (reference sequence). The V end was cut by 1 base, the J end by 11 bases, with 13 bases between. The CDR3 DNA is TGTGCCAGCAGCCAAGTCCGCGGAAAGGAGCAGTATTTT. Amino acids: CASSQVRGKEQYF.

This clonotype was seen many times. V is TRBV9 and J is TRBJ1-3; D is uncertain. This CDR3 contains 14 residues. Looked up from germline, CDR1 is SGDLS and CDR2 is YYNGEE. Trimming removed 2 bases at V and 0 bases at J, with 6 bases between. The CDR3 protein is CASSVPDSGNTIYF. The CDR3 DNA reads TGTGCCAGCAGCGTTCCGGACTCTGGAAACACCATATATTTT.

Written as DNA, the CDR3 is TGTGCCAGCAGTCGGATGACCGGGGAGCTGTTTTTT. Residues: CASSRMTGELFF. The V and J genes are TRBV3-1 and TRBJ2-2; D remains unclear. The length of the CDR3 is 12 residues. In germline, CDR1 is LGHDT, CDR2 YNNKEL (reference sequence). V shed 6 bases and J shed 5 bases, with 7 bases lying between them. The variable domain in full, with the rest retrieved from reference TRBV3-1 and TRBJ2-2, is DTAVSQTPKYLVTQMGNDKSIKCEQNLGHDTMYWYKQDSKKFLKIMFSYNNKELIINETVPNRFSPKSPDKAHLNLHINSLELGDSAVYFCASSRMTGELFFGEGSRLTVL.

This clonotype was observed many times. CDR3 region: CASSQSRAGPSLEQFF. The CDR3 DNA follows: TGTGCCAGCAGCCAAAGCAGAGCGGGACCCAGTCTGGAGCAGTTCTTC. The genes are TRBV4-2 and TRBJ2-1; 7 bases are a match to TRBD2. Germline V lookup: CDR1 LGHNA, CDR2 YNFKEQ. This CDR3 spans 16 amino acids. V dropped 2 bases and J dropped 10; count of bases not matched to a gene: 14.

This clonotype was picked up many times. The chain combines TRBV2 with TRBJ1-6; a possible D gene is TRBD1 (6 bases). Germline V gene data show CDR1 as SNHLY and CDR2 as FYNNEI. Trimming left V 3 bases short and J 8 bases short, with 8 bases between. There are 13 residues in the CDR3. As DNA, the CDR3 is TGTGCCAGCAGTGAGCCAGGGGATTCACCCCTCCACTTT. Translating it yields CASSEPGDSPLHF.

At least ten counts were recorded for this clonotype. This chain's CDR3 is CASSLVNSEQYF. The CDR3 nucleotides read TGTGCCAGCAGCTTAGTTAACAGCGAGCAGTACTTC. The chain employs TRBV7-2 and TRBJ2-7; D is unresolved. The CDR3 sequence is 12 residues long. V gave up 1 base and J gave up 6 bases, with 7 bases separating them. Germline V gene sequence: CDR1 SGHTA, CDR2 FQGNSA.

J is TRBJ2-2 and V is TRBV19; 7 nucleotides align to TRBD1. Germline CDR1 and CDR2: LNHDA and SQIVND (reference sequence). The V and J ends lost 1 base and 7 bases, in that order; junction bases with no gene match: 6. The CDR3 is 15 residues long. The CDR3 sequence: CASSIARTGIGELFF. CDR3 DNA: TGTGCCAGTAGTATAGCGCGGACAGGCATCGGGGAGCTGTTTTTT.

This clonotype was observed at least ten times. This sequence joins TRBV28 and TRBJ2-6; D possibly corresponds to TRBD1 (5 bases). This CDR3 comprises 15 residues. The V and J ends lost 4 bases and 1 base respectively, with 8 bases between them. Per germline, CDR1 MDHEN and CDR2 SYDVKM. The CDR3 bases are TGTGCCAGCAGTTCGCCAGGGTCTGGGGCCAACGTCCTGACTTTC. It specifies CASSSPGSGANVLTF.

Ten or more counts support this clonotype. This chain uses TRBV3-1 with TRBJ2-7; 12 nucleotides agree with TRBD1. Germline CDR1 is LGHDT and CDR2 is YNNKEL (reference sequence). Trimming cost V 4 bases and J 6 bases; bases outside gene matches: 4. The length of the CDR3 is 14 residues. CDR3 nucleotides: TGTGCCAGCAGCCTCGGGACAGGGGGCAGCGAGCAGTACTTC. Amino acid sequence: CASSLGTGGSEQYF.

This clonotype came up a few times. A much larger clone differs from this one at a single base, so this may be a read error. V and J are TRBV12-3 or TRBV12-4 and TRBJ2-3, with 9 bases that match TRBD2. The CDR3 is 15 amino acids. J gave up 8 bases and V 6 bases, and 12 bases lay outside the gene matches. The CDR3 loop is CASRSKSGRWGTQYF. The CDR3, as DNA: TGTGCCAGCAGAAGCAAAAGCGGGAGGTGGGGTACGCAGTATTTT.

For this clonotype: It may be a read error: a sequence one base away is much more abundant. V and J are TRBV30 and TRBJ1-5, with TRBD1 matching over 8 bases. CDR3 length equals 18 residues. J was trimmed by 6 bases and V by 0 bases; bases with no gene match: 16. CDR1 is GTSNPN and CDR2 is SVGIG in the germline V gene (reference sequence). This chain's CDR3 is CAWSVRGLGQGLGQPQHF. CDR3 DNA sequence: TGTGCCTGGAGTGTACGGGGCCTTGGACAGGGTCTTGGTCAGCCCCAGCATTTT.

This clonotype was detected many times. V is TRBV3-1 and J is TRBJ1-2; a possible D gene is TRBD1 (6 bases). CDR1 is LGHDT and CDR2 is YNNKEL in the germline V gene (reference sequence). The CDR3 length is 14 residues. The V and J ends lost 1 base and 4 bases respectively, with 10 bases between them. The CDR3 DNA reads TGTGCCAGCAGCCAAGGACAGGCGCTCTATGGCTACACCTTC. It is translated as CASSQGQALYGYTF.

The chain links TRBV7-3 to TRBJ2-2, with 11 bases matching TRBD2. The CDR3 covers 20 residues. The V and J ends lost 4 bases and 5 bases, in that order; junction bases with no gene match: 18. Per the germline V gene, CDR1 is SGHTA and CDR2 is FQGTGA. The CDR3 DNA is TGTGCCAGCAGCTCCTCGACTAGCGGGAATCGGTTTGGAGAAACCGGGGAGCTGTTTTTT. It encodes CASSSSTSGNRFGETGELFF.

The genes are TRBV7-9 and TRBJ2-6, with D possibly TRBD2 on 6 matching bases. Trimming removed 5 bases at V and 6 bases at J, with 11 bases between. Looked up from germline, CDR1 is SEHNR and CDR2 is FQNEAQ (reference sequence). The CDR3 is made up of 14 amino acids. Written as DNA, the CDR3 is TGTGCCAGCAGCCGGAGGGACGTGGCCAACGTCCTGACTTTC. Amino acid sequence: CASSRRDVANVLTF. Full variable domain (missing parts from reference TRBV7-9 and TRBJ2-6): DTGVSQNPRHKITKRGQNVTFRCDPISEHNRLYWYRQTLGQGPEFLTYFQNEAQLEKSRLLSDRFSAERPKGSFSTLEIQRTEQGDSAMYLCASSRRDVANVLTFGAGSRLTVL.

The chain has TRBV6-1 and TRBJ2-5; 7 bases align to TRBD1. There are 12 residues in the CDR3. Trimming at V came to 7 bases and at J to 7 bases, leaving 6 bases not matched to a gene. Germline loops: CDR1 MNHNS, CDR2 SASEGT. The CDR3 protein is CASNRKGATQYF. The CDR3 nucleotides are TGTGCCAGCAACAGGAAGGGGGCGACCCAGTACTTC.

This clonotype has a handful of counts. The DNA of the CDR3 is TGTGCCATCAGTGATCAGAGGACAGGGTATCGGCAGCCCCAGCATTTT. Translation gives CAISDQRTGYRQPQHF. V gene TRBV10-3 combines with J gene TRBJ1-5; 8 nucleotides match TRBD1. Per germline, CDR1 ENHRY and CDR2 SYGVKD. The CDR3 has 16 amino acids. The V segment lost 3 bases and the J segment 7 bases; nucleotides outside the gene matches: 11.

This clonotype has a single count. The chain carries TRBV6-5 and TRBJ2-1, with D possibly TRBD2 on 6 matching bases. The CDR3 is 16 residues long. CDR1 and CDR2 (germline): MNHEY, SVGAGI. The ends were cut back, 10 bases at V and 4 bases at J, with 23 bases in the middle. In DNA form, the CDR3 reads TGTGCCATCAGAGGGGCGTCCGGGAGACGATACAATGAGCAGTTCTTC. This codes for CAIRGASGRRYNEQFF.